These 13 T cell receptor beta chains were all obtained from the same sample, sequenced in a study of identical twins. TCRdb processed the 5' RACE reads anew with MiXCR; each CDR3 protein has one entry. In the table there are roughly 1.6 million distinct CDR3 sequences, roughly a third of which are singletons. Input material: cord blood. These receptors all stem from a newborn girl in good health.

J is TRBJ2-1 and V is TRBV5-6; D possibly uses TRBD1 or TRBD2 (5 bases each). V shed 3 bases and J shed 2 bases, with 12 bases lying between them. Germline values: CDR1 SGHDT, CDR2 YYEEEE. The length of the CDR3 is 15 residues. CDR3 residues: CASSWAGAPYNEQFF. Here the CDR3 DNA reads TGTGCCAGCAGCTGGGCCGGGGCCCCCTACAATGAGCAGTTCTTC.

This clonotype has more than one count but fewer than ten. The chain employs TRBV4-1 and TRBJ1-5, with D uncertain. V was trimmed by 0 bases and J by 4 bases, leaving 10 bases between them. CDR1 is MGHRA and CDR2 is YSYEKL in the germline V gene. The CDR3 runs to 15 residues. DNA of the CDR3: TGCGCCAGCAGCCAAGATAGCAGAACAAATCAGCCCCAGCATTTT. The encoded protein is CASSQDSRTNQPQHF.

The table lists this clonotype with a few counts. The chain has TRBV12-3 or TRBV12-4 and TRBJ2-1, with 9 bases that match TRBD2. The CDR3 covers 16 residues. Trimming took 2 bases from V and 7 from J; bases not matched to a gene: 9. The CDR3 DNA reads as TGTGCCAGCAGTTTATCTGGCGGGGGGGCTAGGAATGAGCAGTTCTTC. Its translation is CASSLSGGGARNEQFF.

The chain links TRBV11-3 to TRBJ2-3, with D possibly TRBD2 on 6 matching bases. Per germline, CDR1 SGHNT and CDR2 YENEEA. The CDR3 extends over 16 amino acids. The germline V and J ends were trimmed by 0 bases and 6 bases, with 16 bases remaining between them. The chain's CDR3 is CASSLDPQAGDDTQYF. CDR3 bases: TGTGCCAGCAGCTTAGACCCCCAAGCGGGCGACGATACGCAGTATTTT.

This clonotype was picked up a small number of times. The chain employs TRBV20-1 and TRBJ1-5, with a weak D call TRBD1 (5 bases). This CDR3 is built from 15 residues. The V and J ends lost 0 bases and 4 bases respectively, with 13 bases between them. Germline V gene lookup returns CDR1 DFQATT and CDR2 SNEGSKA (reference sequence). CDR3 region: CSAREGQAGNQPQHF. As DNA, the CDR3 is TGCAGTGCTAGAGAGGGGCAGGCTGGTAATCAGCCCCAGCATTTT.

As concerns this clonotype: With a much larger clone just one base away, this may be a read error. The CDR3 region has the DNA TGTGCCAACAGCTTAGGGATAACCTATGGCTACACCTTC. Residues: CANSLGITYGYTF. V and J are TRBV7-9 and TRBJ1-2; D call uncertain. The CDR3 spans 13 residues. Germline CDR1 reads SEHNR; CDR2 reads FQNEAQ (reference sequence).

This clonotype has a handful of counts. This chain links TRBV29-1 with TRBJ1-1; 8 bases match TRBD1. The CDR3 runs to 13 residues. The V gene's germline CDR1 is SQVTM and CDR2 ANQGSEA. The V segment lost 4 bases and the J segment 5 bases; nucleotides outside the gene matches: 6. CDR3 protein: CSVVRQGRTEAFF. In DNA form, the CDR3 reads TGCAGCGTTGTTAGACAGGGGAGAACTGAAGCTTTCTTT. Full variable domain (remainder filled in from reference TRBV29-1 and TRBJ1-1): SAVISQKPSRDICQRGTSLTIQCQVDSQVTMMFWYRQQPGQSLTLIATANQGSEATYESGFVIDKFPISRPNLTFSTLTVSNMSPEDSSIYLCSVVRQGRTEAFFGQGTRLTVV.

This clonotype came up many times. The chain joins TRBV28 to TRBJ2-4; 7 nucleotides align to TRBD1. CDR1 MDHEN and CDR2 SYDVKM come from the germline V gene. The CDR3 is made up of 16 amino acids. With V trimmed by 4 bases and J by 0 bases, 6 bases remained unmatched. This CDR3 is CASSWTGSGAKNIQYF. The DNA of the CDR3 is TGTGCCAGCAGTTGGACAGGCTCGGGAGCCAAAAACATTCAGTACTTC.

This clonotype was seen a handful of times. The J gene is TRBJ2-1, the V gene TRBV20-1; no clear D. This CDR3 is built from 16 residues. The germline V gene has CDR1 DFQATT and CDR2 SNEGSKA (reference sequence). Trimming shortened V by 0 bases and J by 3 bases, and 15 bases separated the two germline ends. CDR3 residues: CSARDQERFGYNEQFF. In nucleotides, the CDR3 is TGCAGTGCTAGAGACCAGGAGAGGTTCGGCTACAATGAGCAGTTCTTC.

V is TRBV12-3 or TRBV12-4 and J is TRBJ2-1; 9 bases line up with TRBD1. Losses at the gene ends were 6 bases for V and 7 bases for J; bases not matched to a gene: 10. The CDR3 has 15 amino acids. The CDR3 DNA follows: TGTGCCAGCAGATTCCCGGGACAGGGTAGAAATGAGCAGTTCTTC. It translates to CASRFPGQGRNEQFF.

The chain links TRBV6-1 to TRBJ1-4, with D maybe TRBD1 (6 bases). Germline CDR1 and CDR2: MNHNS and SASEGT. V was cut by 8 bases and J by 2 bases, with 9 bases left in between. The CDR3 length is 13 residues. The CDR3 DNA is TGTGCCAGCCACAGGGTCACTAATGAAAAACTGTTTTTT. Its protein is CASHRVTNEKLFF.

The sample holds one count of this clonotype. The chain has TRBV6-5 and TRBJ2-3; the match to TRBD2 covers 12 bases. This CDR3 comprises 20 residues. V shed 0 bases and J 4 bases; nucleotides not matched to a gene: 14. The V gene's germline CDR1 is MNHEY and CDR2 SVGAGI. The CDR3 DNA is TGTGCCAGCAGTTACTCGAAGAGTACTAGCGGGAGGCCCAAGGCAGATACGCAGTATTTT. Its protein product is CASSYSKSTSGRPKADTQYF.

In DNA, the CDR3 is TGCGCCAGCAGCCATGGGTCCCTTGGCTATGGCTACACCTTC. It translates to CASSHGSLGYGYTF. The chain links TRBV4-1 to TRBJ1-2; D remains unclear. Germline values: CDR1 MGHRA, CDR2 YSYEKL. The CDR3 length is 14 residues. Trimming stripped 3 bases from V and 4 bases from J, with 12 bases between.